This TCR beta chain was found in a study of T cell responses to AZD1222 COVID-19 vaccine. The table came from immunoSEQ multiplex PCR; TCRdb's copy has only in-frame clones and leaves some out. Seen here are 100,000 to 150,000 clones, approximately 91% observed once, and the top ten hold roughly 0.98%. V was cut by 4 bases and J by 7 bases, with 21 bases left in between. The CDR3 runs to 16 residues. Looked up from germline, CDR1 is SGDLS and CDR2 is YYNGEE. This sequence joins TRBV9 and TRBJ2-1; perhaps TRBD2 as D (5 bases). The TCR originated in an adult who received the AZD1222 COVID-19 vaccine. Sequenced here: peripheral blood, sampled 28 days after the second AZD1222 dose. The CDR3 loop is CASSPRGPSQGNEQFF. In nucleotides, the CDR3 is TGTGCCAGCAGCCCCCGGGGTCCCTCCCAAGGGAATGAGCAGTTCTTC.